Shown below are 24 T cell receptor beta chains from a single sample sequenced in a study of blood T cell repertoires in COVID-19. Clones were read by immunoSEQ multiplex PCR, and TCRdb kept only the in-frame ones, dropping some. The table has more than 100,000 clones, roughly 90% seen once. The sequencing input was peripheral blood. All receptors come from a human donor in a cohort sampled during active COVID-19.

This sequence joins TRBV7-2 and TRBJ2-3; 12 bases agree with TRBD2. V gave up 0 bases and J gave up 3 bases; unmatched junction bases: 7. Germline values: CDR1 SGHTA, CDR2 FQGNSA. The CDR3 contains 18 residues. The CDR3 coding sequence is TGTGCCAGCAGCTTAGCGCTCTCTAGCGGGGGGGCGACAGATACGCAGTATTTT. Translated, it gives CASSLALSSGGATDTQYF.

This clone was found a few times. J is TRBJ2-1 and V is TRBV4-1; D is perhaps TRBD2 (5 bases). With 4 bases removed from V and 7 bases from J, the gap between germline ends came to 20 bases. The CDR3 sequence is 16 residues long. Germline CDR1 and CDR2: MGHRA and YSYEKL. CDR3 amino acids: CASSLGPWGDGNEQFF. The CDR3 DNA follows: TGCGCCAGCAGCCTAGGTCCCTGGGGAGATGGTAATGAGCAGTTCTTC.

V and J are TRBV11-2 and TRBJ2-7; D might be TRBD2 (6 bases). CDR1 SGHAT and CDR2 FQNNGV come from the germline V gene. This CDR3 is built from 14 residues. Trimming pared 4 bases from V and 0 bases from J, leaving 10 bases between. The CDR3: CASSSEGYSYEQYF. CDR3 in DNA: TGTGCCAGCAGCTCGGAGGGATACTCCTACGAGCAGTACTTC.

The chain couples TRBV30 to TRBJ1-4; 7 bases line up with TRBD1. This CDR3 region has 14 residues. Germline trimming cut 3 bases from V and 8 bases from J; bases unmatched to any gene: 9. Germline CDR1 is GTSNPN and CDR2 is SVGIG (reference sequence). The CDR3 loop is CAWSLGQLGEKLFF. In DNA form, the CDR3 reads TGTGCCTGGAGCTTGGGACAGCTAGGGGAAAAACTGTTTTTT.

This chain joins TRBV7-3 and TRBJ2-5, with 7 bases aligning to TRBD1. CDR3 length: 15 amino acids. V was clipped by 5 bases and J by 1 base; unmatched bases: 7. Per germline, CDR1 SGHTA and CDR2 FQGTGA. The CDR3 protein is CASSPSTGLQETQYF. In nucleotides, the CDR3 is TGTGCCAGCAGCCCTTCGACAGGGCTCCAAGAGACCCAGTACTTC.

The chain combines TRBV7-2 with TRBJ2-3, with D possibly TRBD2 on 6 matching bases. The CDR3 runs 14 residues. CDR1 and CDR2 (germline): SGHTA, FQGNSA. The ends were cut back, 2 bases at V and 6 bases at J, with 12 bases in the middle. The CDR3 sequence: CASSLNGAGDTQYF. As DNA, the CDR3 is TGTGCCAGCAGCTTAAACGGGGCGGGGGATACGCAGTATTTT.

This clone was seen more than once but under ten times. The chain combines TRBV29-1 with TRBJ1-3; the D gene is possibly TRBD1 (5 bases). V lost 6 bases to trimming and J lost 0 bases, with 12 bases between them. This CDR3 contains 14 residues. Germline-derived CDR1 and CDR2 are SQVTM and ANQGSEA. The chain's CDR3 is CSVLDTYSGNTIYF. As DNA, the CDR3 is TGCAGCGTCTTGGACACGTACTCTGGAAACACCATATATTTT.

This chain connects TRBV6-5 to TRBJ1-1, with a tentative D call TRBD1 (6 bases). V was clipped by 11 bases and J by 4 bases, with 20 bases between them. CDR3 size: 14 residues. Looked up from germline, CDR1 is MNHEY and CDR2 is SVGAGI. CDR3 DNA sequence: TGTGCCGCTGGGGGCATAATGGATAGCACTGAAGCTTTCTTT. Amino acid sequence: CAAGGIMDSTEAFF.

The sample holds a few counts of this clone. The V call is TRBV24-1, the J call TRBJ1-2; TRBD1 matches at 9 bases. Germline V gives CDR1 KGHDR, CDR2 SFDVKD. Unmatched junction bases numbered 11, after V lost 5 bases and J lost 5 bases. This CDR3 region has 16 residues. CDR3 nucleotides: TGTGCCACCAGTGGGGCGTCGACAGGGGGTGGGTATGGCTACACCTTC. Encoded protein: CATSGASTGGGYGYTF.

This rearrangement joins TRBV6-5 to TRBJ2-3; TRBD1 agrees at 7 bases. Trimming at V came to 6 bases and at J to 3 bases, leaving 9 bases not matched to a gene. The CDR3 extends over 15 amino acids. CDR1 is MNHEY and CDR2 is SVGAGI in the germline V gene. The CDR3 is CASRAQGVWTDTQYF. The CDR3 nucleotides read TGTGCCAGCAGGGCTCAGGGGGTTTGGACAGATACGCAGTATTTT.

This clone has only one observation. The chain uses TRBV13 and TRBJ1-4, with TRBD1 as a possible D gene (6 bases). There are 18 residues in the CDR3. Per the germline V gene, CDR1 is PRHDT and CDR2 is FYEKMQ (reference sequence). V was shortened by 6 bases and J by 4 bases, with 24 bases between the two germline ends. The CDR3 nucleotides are TGTGCCAGCAGTCAAGGGGGGGTCGGGTCAGCCTATAATGAAAAACTGTTTTTT. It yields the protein CASSQGGVGSAYNEKLFF.

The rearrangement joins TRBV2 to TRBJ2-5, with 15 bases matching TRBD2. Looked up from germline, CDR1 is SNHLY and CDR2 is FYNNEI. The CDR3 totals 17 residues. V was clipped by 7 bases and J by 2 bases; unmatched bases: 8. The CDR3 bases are TGTGCCAGCACCGGGGGACTAGCGGGAGGCGATCAAGAGACCCAGTACTTC. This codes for CASTGGLAGGDQETQYF.

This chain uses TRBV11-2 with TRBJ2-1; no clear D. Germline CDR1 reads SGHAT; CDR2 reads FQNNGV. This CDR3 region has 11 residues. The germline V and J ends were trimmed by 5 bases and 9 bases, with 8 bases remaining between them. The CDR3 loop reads CASSLPGEQFF. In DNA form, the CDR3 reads TGTGCCAGCAGCCTTCCGGGTGAGCAGTTCTTC. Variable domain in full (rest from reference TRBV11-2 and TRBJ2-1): EAGVAQSPRYKIIEKRQSVAFWCNPISGHATLYWYQQILGQGPKLLIQFQNNGVVDDSQLPKDRFSAERLKGVDSTLKIQPAKLEDSAVYLCASSLPGEQFFGPGTRLTVL.

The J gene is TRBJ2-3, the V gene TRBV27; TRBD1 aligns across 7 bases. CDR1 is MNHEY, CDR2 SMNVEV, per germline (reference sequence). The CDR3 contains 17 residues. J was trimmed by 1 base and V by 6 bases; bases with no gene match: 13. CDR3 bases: TGTGCCAGCAGCTCCCTAAAGGGGGCTGTAGGCACAGATACGCAGTATTTT. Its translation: CASSSLKGAVGTDTQYF.

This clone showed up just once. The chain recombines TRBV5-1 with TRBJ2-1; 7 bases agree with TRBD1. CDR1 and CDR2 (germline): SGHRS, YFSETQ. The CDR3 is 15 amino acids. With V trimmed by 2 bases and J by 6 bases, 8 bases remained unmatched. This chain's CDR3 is CASSLGDSRLNEQFF. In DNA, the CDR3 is TGCGCCAGCAGCTTAGGGGACAGTCGCCTCAATGAGCAGTTCTTC.

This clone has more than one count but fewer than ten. The CDR3 reads CASSQGPGPYNSPLHF. CDR3 bases: TGTGCCAGCAGCCAAGGCCCAGGTCCCTATAATTCACCCCTCCACTTT. V and J are TRBV3-1 (or the pseudogene TRBV3-2) and TRBJ1-6, with D unresolved. The germline gives CDR1 LGHDT, CDR2 YNNKEL (reference sequence). Trimming cost V 1 base and J 2 bases, with 9 bases left between them. The CDR3 has 16 residues.

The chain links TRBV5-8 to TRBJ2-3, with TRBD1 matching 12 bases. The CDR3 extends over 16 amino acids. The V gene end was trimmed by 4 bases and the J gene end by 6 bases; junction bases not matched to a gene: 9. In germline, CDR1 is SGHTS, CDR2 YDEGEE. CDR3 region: CASSGEGQGASDTQYF. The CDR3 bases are TGTGCCAGCAGCGGGGAGGGACAGGGGGCATCGGATACGCAGTATTTT.

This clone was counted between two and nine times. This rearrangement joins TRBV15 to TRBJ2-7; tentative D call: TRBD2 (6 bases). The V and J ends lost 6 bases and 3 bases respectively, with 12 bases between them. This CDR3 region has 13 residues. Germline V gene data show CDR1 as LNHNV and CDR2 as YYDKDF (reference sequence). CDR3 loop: CATSTGENYEQYF. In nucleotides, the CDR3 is TGTGCCACCAGTACGGGGGAAAACTACGAGCAGTACTTC.

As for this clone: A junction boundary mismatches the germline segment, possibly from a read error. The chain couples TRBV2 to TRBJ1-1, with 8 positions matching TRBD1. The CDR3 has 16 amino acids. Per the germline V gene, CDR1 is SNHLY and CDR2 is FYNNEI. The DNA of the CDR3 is TGTGCCAGCAGCGAAGGACAGGGTGGGGTCGCCGCTGAAGCTTTCTTT. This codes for CASSEGQGGVAAEAFF.

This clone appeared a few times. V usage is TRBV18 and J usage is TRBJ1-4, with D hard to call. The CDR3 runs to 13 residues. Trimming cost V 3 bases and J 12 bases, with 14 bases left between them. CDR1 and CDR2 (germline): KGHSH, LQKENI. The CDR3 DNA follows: TGTGCCAGCTCACCGAACGACTCCGGGGAACTGTTTTTT. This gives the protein CASSPNDSGELFF.

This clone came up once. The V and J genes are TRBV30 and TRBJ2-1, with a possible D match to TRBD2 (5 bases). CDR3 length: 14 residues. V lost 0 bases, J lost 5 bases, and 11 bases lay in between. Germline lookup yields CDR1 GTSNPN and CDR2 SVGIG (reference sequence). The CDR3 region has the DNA TGTGCCTGGAGTGTAGGACTGGGCCACAATGAGCAGTTCTTC. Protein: CAWSVGLGHNEQFF.

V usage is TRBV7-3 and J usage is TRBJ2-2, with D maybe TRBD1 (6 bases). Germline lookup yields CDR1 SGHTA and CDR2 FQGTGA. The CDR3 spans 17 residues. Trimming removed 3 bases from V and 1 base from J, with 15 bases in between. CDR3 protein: CASSLTRGQGNTGELFF. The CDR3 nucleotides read TGTGCCAGCAGCTTGACCAGGGGCCAAGGGAACACCGGGGAGCTGTTTTTT.

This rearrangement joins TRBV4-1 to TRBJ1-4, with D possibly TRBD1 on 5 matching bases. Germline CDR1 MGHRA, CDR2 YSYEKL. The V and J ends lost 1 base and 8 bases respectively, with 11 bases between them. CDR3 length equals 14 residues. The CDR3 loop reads CASSQAGSWEKLFF. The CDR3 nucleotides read TGCGCCAGCAGCCAAGCAGGGTCATGGGAAAAACTGTTTTTT.

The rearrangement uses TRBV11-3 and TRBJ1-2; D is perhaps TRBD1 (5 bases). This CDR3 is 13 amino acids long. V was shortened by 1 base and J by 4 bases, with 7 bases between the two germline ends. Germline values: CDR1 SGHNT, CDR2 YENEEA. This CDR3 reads CASSLARVYGYTF. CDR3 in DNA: TGTGCCAGCAGCTTAGCCAGGGTCTATGGCTACACCTTC.